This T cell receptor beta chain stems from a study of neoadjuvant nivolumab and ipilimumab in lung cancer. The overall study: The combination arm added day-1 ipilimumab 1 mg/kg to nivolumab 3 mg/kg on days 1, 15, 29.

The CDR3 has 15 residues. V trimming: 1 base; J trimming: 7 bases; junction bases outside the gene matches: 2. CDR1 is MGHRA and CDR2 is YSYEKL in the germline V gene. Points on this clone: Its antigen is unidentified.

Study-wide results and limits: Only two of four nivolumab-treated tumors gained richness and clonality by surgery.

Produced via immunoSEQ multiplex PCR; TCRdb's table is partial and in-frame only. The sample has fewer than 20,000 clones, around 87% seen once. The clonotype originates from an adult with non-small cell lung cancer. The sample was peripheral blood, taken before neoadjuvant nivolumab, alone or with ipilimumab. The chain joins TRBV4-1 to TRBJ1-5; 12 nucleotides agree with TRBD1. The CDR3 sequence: CASSQGGTGGQPQHF. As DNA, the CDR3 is TGCGCCAGCAGCCAAGGGGGGACAGGGGGCCAGCCCCAGCATTTT.